The present T cell receptor (beta chain) was sequenced within a study of T-cell memory formation after mild COVID-19. Findings of the study overall: Clones that contracted from day 15 to 85 had balanced CD4/CD8; later expanders were CD4+ biased.

The junction had 8 bases not matched to a gene; V was cut back by 0 bases and J by 2 bases. Germline V gene data show CDR1 as SGHKS and CDR2 as YYEKEE (reference sequence). The CDR3 has 16 residues. There are a few counts of this clonotype. Its specificity is unknown. TCRdb reanalysed the 5' RACE reads using MiXCR and keeps one entry per CDR3 protein. Here the sample spans under 400,000 distinct CDR3 sequences, around 30% being singletons. The receptor was derived from an adult woman who had mild COVID-19 (a few samples of this study predate the infection). Cell type and time point are not known. The V gene is TRBV5-5, the J gene TRBJ2-7; the match to TRBD1 covers 7 bases. The sample consisted of PBMCs or a T cell subset sorted from them (not recorded which). CDR3 DNA sequence: TGTGCCAGCAGCTTGGGACAGGGAAGGGCCACCTACGAGCAGTACTTC. Encoded protein: CASSLGQGRATYEQYF.